The sequence of this T cell receptor (beta chain) was determined in a study of cytomegalovirus exposure and HLA in healthy donors. On the study more broadly: The approximately 120 validation repertoires and the approximately 700 first-cohort repertoires shared a platform, a later analysis reported.

Per the germline V gene, CDR1 is MDHEN and CDR2 is SYDVKM. The CDR3 sequence is 16 residues long. Trimming shortened V by 5 bases and J by 0 bases, and 16 bases separated the two germline ends. With respect to this clone: Its antigen is currently unknown.

General observations from the study: Specificity of a few CMV-associated chains for CMV antigens was verified in vitro. A later analysis found first-cohort TCR clusters tended to co-occur in the 120 validation repertoires. A classifier reportedly called cytomegalovirus status with high sensitivity and specificity.

TCRdb keeps only in-frame clones here, not all; method: immunoSEQ multiplex PCR. The sample carries 90,000 to 130,000 clones, almost 96% recorded once. This clonotype was obtained from a woman under 30 in good health and CMV-seronegative. V usage is TRBV28 and J usage is TRBJ1-1, with TRBD1 as a possible D gene (5 bases). The sequenced material came from PBMCs. This CDR3 is CASSGNRRQVNTEAFF. CDR3 nucleotide sequence: TGTGCCAGCAGTGGTAACAGGCGTCAGGTGAACACTGAAGCTTTCTTT.